This passage covers 14 T cell receptor beta chains from one sample sequenced in a study of CD8 T cells in ankylosing spondylitis. Each CDR3 protein is one row after TCRdb ran MiXCR on the 5' RACE reads. The sample has around 120,000 distinct CDR3 sequences, around 9% seen once; the top ten hold 3% to 4%. Sequences were obtained from blood, either unsorted or a sorted T cell fraction (not recorded which). These TCRs come from a male donor with ankylosing spondylitis or in good health (not recorded which).

This clonotype was seen ten or more times. The CDR3 DNA reads as TGCAGCGTTACGGGACAGGGATTAAGTGCGCAGTATTTT. Translating gives CSVTGQGLSAQYF. The chain combines TRBV29-1 with TRBJ2-3; 9 positions agree with TRBD1. V lost 5 bases to trimming and J lost 10 bases; unmatched junction nucleotides: 10. The CDR3 length is 13 residues. Germline-derived CDR1 and CDR2 are SQVTM and ANQGSEA.

This clonotype was found many times. V usage is TRBV29-1 and J usage is TRBJ2-1; D gene ambiguous. V lost 5 bases to trimming and J lost 8 bases, with 22 bases between them. The CDR3 spans 15 residues. The germline V gene has CDR1 SQVTM and CDR2 ANQGSEA. CDR3 amino acids: CSVPHGALNLHEQFF. The CDR3 DNA follows: TGCAGCGTTCCTCATGGAGCCCTAAATTTACATGAGCAGTTCTTC.

Ten or more counts support this clonotype. The chain combines TRBV6-2 or TRBV6-3 with TRBJ2-2; D unclear. The CDR3 consists of 14 residues. Trimming left V 6 bases short and J 6 bases short, with 14 bases between. Germline CDR1 and CDR2: MNHEY and SVGEGT. The CDR3 is CASRATALPGELFF. As DNA, the CDR3 is TGTGCCAGCAGAGCGACGGCCCTGCCCGGGGAGCTGTTTTTT.

The sample holds many counts of this clonotype. The chain recombines TRBV29-1 with TRBJ2-1; D could derive from TRBD1 or TRBD2 (5 bases each). V shed 3 bases and J shed 0 bases, with 9 bases lying between them. Looked up from germline, CDR1 is SQVTM and CDR2 is ANQGSEA. The CDR3 has 14 amino acids. The CDR3 is CSVEGVSSYNEQFF. The DNA of the CDR3 is TGCAGCGTTGAGGGGGTTAGCTCCTACAATGAGCAGTTCTTC.

This clonotype was counted only a few times. This chain connects TRBV18 to TRBJ2-7; D may be TRBD1 or TRBD2 (5 bases each). V gave up 6 bases and J gave up 0 bases, with 18 bases separating them. CDR1 KGHSH and CDR2 LQKENI come from the germline V gene. The CDR3 totals 16 residues. The CDR3 here is CASSPRGQKSSYEQYF. CDR3 DNA sequence: TGTGCCAGCTCGCCCCGGGGCCAAAAAAGCTCCTACGAGCAGTACTTC.

Only a few counts were recorded for this clonotype. The chain combines TRBV20-1 with TRBJ2-1, with 9 bases identical to TRBD2. J gave up 1 base and V 6 bases, and 10 bases lay outside the gene matches. Germline-derived CDR1 and CDR2 are DFQATT and SNEGSKA (reference sequence). This CDR3 spans 16 amino acids. The DNA for the CDR3 is TGCAGTGCCCCGACGGGAGCGGGAGGTTCCTACAATGAGCAGTTCTTC. Encoded protein: CSAPTGAGGSYNEQFF.

This clonotype has at least ten counts. The chain combines TRBV5-1 with TRBJ2-1; 9 bases map to TRBD2. Germline trimming cut 1 base from V and 5 bases from J; bases unmatched to any gene: 7. CDR1 and CDR2 (germline): SGHRS, YFSETQ. The CDR3 loop spans 16 amino acids. CDR3 DNA sequence: TGCGCCAGCAGCTTGACCGTTTCTAGCGGGAACAATGAGCAGTTCTTC. Translation: CASSLTVSSGNNEQFF.

This clonotype was detected ten times or more. This chain joins TRBV27 and TRBJ1-5, with unresolved D. V was shortened by 3 bases and J by 1 base, with 16 bases between the two germline ends. The CDR3 length is 17 residues. The germline V gene encodes CDR1 MNHEY and CDR2 SMNVEV (reference sequence). The CDR3 bases are TGTGCCAGCAGTTTGTCATTCTCGGGAGAAAGCAATCAGCCCCAGCATTTT. Protein: CASSLSFSGESNQPQHF.

In its sample, this clonotype was seen many times. The chain is built from TRBV13 and TRBJ2-1, with D perhaps matching TRBD1 (6 bases). This CDR3 comprises 15 residues. Germline V gene sequence: CDR1 PRHDT, CDR2 FYEKMQ (reference sequence). The V and J ends lost 5 bases and 1 base respectively, with 12 bases between them. Here the CDR3 reads CASSGEGGSYNEQFF. The CDR3 DNA reads TGTGCCAGCAGCGGTGAAGGGGGATCCTACAATGAGCAGTTCTTC.

This clonotype was detected only a few times. The chain links TRBV6-5 to TRBJ2-7, with 9 bases lining up with TRBD2. Trimming removed 2 bases from V and 3 bases from J; junction bases left unmatched: 5. This CDR3 is 15 amino acids long. Germline values: CDR1 MNHEY, CDR2 SVGAGI. The CDR3 coding sequence is TGTGCCAGCAGTTACGGGGGTAGCGGGAGCTACGAGCAGTACTTC. Amino acids: CASSYGGSGSYEQYF.

This clonotype appeared a few times. V is TRBV7-6 and J is TRBJ2-1, with D possibly TRBD1 on 6 matching bases. Germline loops: CDR1 SGHVS, CDR2 FNYEAQ. The CDR3 consists of 17 residues. Trimming stripped 0 bases from V and 9 bases from J, with 21 bases between. CDR3 amino acids: CASSLAGGQLNRGEQFF. As DNA, the CDR3 is TGTGCCAGCAGCTTAGCGGGTGGACAGCTTAACCGGGGTGAGCAGTTCTTC.

The sample holds many counts of this clonotype. The V call is TRBV20-1, the J call TRBJ1-1; 7 bases are a match to TRBD1. The V segment lost 6 bases and the J segment 4 bases; nucleotides outside the gene matches: 5. CDR3 length: 12 residues. From germline, CDR1 is DFQATT and CDR2 SNEGSKA (reference sequence). Here the CDR3 reads CSAGTELTEAFF. CDR3 DNA sequence: TGCAGTGCGGGGACAGAGCTCACTGAAGCTTTCTTT.

In this sample, this clonotype turned up a few times. One junction end disagrees with the germline gene, perhaps due to a read error. The genes are TRBV20-1 and TRBJ2-7, with D possibly TRBD2 on 6 matching bases. The germline CDR1 and CDR2 sequences are DFQATT and SNEGSKA (reference sequence). The CDR3 sequence is 16 residues long. Here the CDR3 DNA reads TGCTGTGCTAGGTCGGTTGGCGGGATTAGCTCCTACGAGCAGTACTTC. It yields the protein CCARSVGGISSYEQYF.

The table lists this clonotype with many counts. The chain has TRBV20-1 and TRBJ2-3; 13 bases map to TRBD2. V trimming: 0 bases; J trimming: 7 bases; junction bases outside the gene matches: 13. CDR3 length: 18 amino acids. The germline V gene has CDR1 DFQATT and CDR2 SNEGSKA (reference sequence). The CDR3 sequence is CSARDHRTSGRATHTQYF. The CDR3, as DNA: TGCAGTGCTAGAGACCACCGTACTAGCGGGAGGGCCACTCATACGCAGTATTTT.